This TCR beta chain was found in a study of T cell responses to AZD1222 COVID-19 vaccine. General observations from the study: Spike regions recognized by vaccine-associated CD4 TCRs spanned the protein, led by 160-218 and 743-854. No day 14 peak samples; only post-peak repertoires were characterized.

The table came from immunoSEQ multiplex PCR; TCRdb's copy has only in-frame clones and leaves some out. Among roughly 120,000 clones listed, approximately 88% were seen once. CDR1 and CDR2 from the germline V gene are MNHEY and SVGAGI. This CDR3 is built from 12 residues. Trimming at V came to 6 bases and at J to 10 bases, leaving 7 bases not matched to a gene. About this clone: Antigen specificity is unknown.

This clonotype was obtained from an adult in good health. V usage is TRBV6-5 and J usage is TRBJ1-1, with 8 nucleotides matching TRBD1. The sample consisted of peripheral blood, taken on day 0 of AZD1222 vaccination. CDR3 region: CASSPTGVGAFF. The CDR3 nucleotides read TGTGCCAGCAGCCCGACAGGGGTAGGAGCTTTCTTT.